What follows are 25 T cell receptor beta chains derived from one specimen sequenced in a study of blood T cell repertoires in COVID-19. Data came from immunoSEQ multiplex PCR; TCRdb stores just in-frame clones and leaves some out. The sample contains around 94,000 clones, 75% to 95% of which appear only once. The sequencing input was peripheral blood. Source of these receptors: a man between 18 and 35 years old with acute or convalescent COVID-19.

This clone was seen only once. The V gene is TRBV9, the J gene TRBJ1-2; D uncertain. The V gene's germline CDR1 is SGDLS and CDR2 YYNGEE. This CDR3 is built from 14 residues. Trimming took off 4 bases at V and 4 bases at J, with 14 bases between the two ends. The chain's CDR3 is CASSPTQNIYGYTF. The CDR3 nucleotides read TGTGCCAGCAGCCCCACACAGAACATCTATGGCTACACCTTC.

The rearrangement joins TRBV5-1 to TRBJ1-2; D is perhaps TRBD1 (5 bases). The CDR3 spans 12 residues. Per germline, CDR1 SGHRS and CDR2 YFSETQ. V was cut by 3 bases and J by 8 bases, with 11 bases left in between. The CDR3 sequence is CASSYGGEGYTF. CDR3 sequence (DNA): TGCGCCAGCAGCTACGGGGGGGAAGGCTACACCTTC.

This clone occurred once. V gene TRBV5-5 combines with J gene TRBJ1-5; D may be TRBD1 (5 bases). Deletions cut 4 bases from V and 9 bases from J, with 20 bases between. The CDR3 sequence is 15 residues long. The germline CDR1 and CDR2 sequences are SGHKS and YYEKEE (reference sequence). The CDR3 loop reads CASSPEGPTGSPQHF. The DNA of the CDR3 is TGTGCCAGCAGCCCCGAAGGTCCCACAGGTTCGCCCCAGCATTTT.

This chain connects TRBV18 to TRBJ2-1; D is unclear. This CDR3 region has 18 residues. The V and J ends lost 3 bases and 0 bases respectively, with 18 bases between them. Germline CDR1 and CDR2: KGHSH and LQKENI. Here the CDR3 DNA reads TGTGCCAGCTCACCGACCGCCATCTTTTCTAGCTCCTACAATGAGCAGTTCTTC. Amino acid sequence: CASSPTAIFSSSYNEQFF.

This clone was detected a few times. The J gene is TRBJ2-7, the V gene TRBV9, with TRBD2 matching 11 bases. Germline CDR1 and CDR2: SGDLS and YYNGEE. This CDR3 spans 16 amino acids. V was clipped by 0 bases and J by 2 bases; unmatched bases: 4. The CDR3 bases are TGTGCCAGCAGCGTAGACCCTAGCGGGGGGACCTACGAGCAGTACTTC. Translation: CASSVDPSGGTYEQYF.

The rearrangement joins TRBV30 to TRBJ1-6; D is ambiguous. This CDR3 has 14 amino acids. Per the germline V gene, CDR1 is GTSNPN and CDR2 is SVGIG (reference sequence). Between the trimmed V and J ends, which lost 0 bases and 10 bases, there was a span of 13 bases. The CDR3 reads CAWSVDHRGSPLHF. In DNA, the CDR3 is TGTGCCTGGAGTGTGGACCACCGAGGGTCACCCCTCCACTTT.

This chain connects TRBV19 to TRBJ1-2, with 9 bases lining up with TRBD1. CDR3 length: 15 residues. Looked up from germline, CDR1 is LNHDA and CDR2 is SQIVND (reference sequence). V lost 7 bases to trimming and J lost 6 bases; unmatched junction nucleotides: 12. The CDR3 DNA is TGTGCCAGTACTCAATGGGGACAGGGAGGGGATGGCTACACCTTC. Its translation is CASTQWGQGGDGYTF.

The chain has TRBV5-4 and TRBJ1-2, with D perhaps matching TRBD1 (5 bases). This CDR3 is 16 amino acids long. Trimming pared 2 bases from V and 0 bases from J, leaving 14 bases between. Germline V gives CDR1 SGHNT, CDR2 YYREEE (reference sequence). The CDR3 DNA is TGTGCCAGCAGCTTTGAACAGGTCTTTACTAACTATGGCTACACCTTC. Its translation: CASSFEQVFTNYGYTF.

This clone was picked up many times. The CDR3 nucleotides are TGTGCCAGCAGCACTCACACCCTGAAGGCTTTCTTT. It is translated as CASSTHTLKAFF. The rearrangement joins TRBV21-1 to TRBJ1-1; the D call in the table, TRBD1, was not verified against the DNA. TRBV21-1 is classified as a pseudogene. The CDR3 loop spans 12 amino acids.

The chain carries TRBV5-1 and TRBJ2-7; D is possibly TRBD1 (5 bases). Trimming stripped 1 base from V and 3 bases from J, with 8 bases between. Germline V gene sequence: CDR1 SGHRS, CDR2 YFSETQ. The CDR3 extends over 13 amino acids. CDR3 DNA sequence: TGCGCCAGCAGCTTGACAGGTATCTACGAGCAGTACTTC. It specifies CASSLTGIYEQYF.

The chain uses TRBV19 and TRBJ1-4; D call uncertain. Germline CDR1 reads LNHDA; CDR2 reads SQIVND (reference sequence). CDR3 size: 14 residues. Trimming cost V 3 bases and J 8 bases, with 13 bases left between them. The CDR3 reads CASSIGLGREKLFF. The CDR3, as DNA: TGTGCCAGTAGTATCGGGTTGGGGAGAGAAAAACTGTTTTTT.

This chain connects TRBV3-1 (or the pseudogene TRBV3-2) to TRBJ2-1, with D unclear. This CDR3 is 12 amino acids long. Germline-derived CDR1 and CDR2 are LGHDT and YNNKEL (reference sequence). V lost 4 bases, J lost 5 bases, and 6 bases lay in between. The CDR3: CASSRQDNEQFF. As DNA, the CDR3 is TGTGCCAGCAGCCGCCAGGACAATGAGCAGTTCTTC.

A few counts support this clone. This chain connects TRBV5-5 to TRBJ1-2, with TRBD1 matching over 7 bases. This CDR3 comprises 12 residues. Germline V gene data show CDR1 as SGHKS and CDR2 as YYEKEE (reference sequence). Trimming took 3 bases from V and 5 from J; bases not matched to a gene: 1. This CDR3 is CASSSTGYGYTF. Written as DNA, the CDR3 is TGTGCCAGCAGCTCGACAGGGTATGGCTACACCTTC.

The V call is TRBV24-1, the J call TRBJ2-5, with TRBD2 matching over 10 bases. V gave up 5 bases and J gave up 0 bases; unmatched junction bases: 2. Germline V gives CDR1 KGHDR, CDR2 SFDVKD. The CDR3 runs 15 residues. CDR3 protein: CATSGTSGYQETQYF. The CDR3 DNA follows: TGTGCCACCAGTGGGACTAGCGGATACCAAGAGACCCAGTACTTC.

This rearrangement joins TRBV2 to TRBJ1-5; D remains unclear. V was shortened by 6 bases and J by 0 bases, with 12 bases between the two germline ends. Per the germline V gene, CDR1 is SNHLY and CDR2 is FYNNEI. This CDR3 comprises 15 residues. CDR3 DNA: TGTGCCAGCAGCTATACAGTGGATAGCAATCAGCCCCAGCATTTT. As protein: CASSYTVDSNQPQHF.

V gene TRBV9 combines with J gene TRBJ1-2; D perhaps matches TRBD1 (5 bases). Germline V gives CDR1 SGDLS, CDR2 YYNGEE. Trimming pared 1 base from V and 6 bases from J, leaving 22 bases between. CDR3 length: 17 amino acids. In nucleotides, the CDR3 is TGTGCCAGCAGCGTATGGAGTTCTTTGGGCAGGGTCCATGGCTACACCTTC. Amino acids: CASSVWSSLGRVHGYTF.

The chain combines TRBV9 with TRBJ1-2; D remains ambiguous. Deletions cut 0 bases from V and 4 bases from J, with 7 bases between. The CDR3 has 13 amino acids. Germline values: CDR1 SGDLS, CDR2 YYNGEE. CDR3 sequence: CASSVAQLYGYTF. CDR3 in DNA: TGTGCCAGCAGCGTAGCACAGCTCTATGGCTACACCTTC.

This chain links TRBV9 with TRBJ1-2, with D tentatively TRBD1 (5 bases). Per germline, CDR1 SGDLS and CDR2 YYNGEE. V was trimmed by 4 bases and J by 4 bases, leaving 11 bases between them. The CDR3 consists of 13 residues. This chain's CDR3 is CASSRQGGYGYTF. The CDR3 DNA reads TGTGCCAGCAGCCGCCAGGGCGGCTATGGCTACACCTTC.

The chain has TRBV19 and TRBJ1-2; weak D call: TRBD1 (5 bases). Trimming shortened V by 9 bases and J by 4 bases, and 15 bases separated the two germline ends. The CDR3 runs 13 residues. CDR1 is LNHDA, CDR2 SQIVND, per germline (reference sequence). The CDR3, as DNA: TGTGCCAGGTTGGGGGGGATCTCCTATGGCTACACCTTC. Protein sequence: CARLGGISYGYTF.

This chain links TRBV19 with TRBJ1-5; maybe TRBD1 (6 bases). Germline CDR1 and CDR2: LNHDA and SQIVND (reference sequence). V was shortened by 3 bases and J by 4 bases, with 13 bases between the two germline ends. The CDR3 runs 15 residues. The CDR3 bases are TGTGCCAGTAGTATTAGTACAGGGCCTAATCAGCCCCAGCATTTT. This encodes CASSISTGPNQPQHF. The variable domain in full, with the rest retrieved from reference TRBV19 and TRBJ1-5, is DGGITQSPKYLFRKEGQNVTLSCEQNLNHDAMYWYRQDPGQGLRLIYYSQIVNDFQKGDIAEGYSVSREKKESFPLTVTSAQKNPTAFYLCASSISTGPNQPQHFGDGTRLSIL.

The rearrangement links TRBV6-1 to TRBJ2-4; D gene ambiguous. The CDR3 is 13 residues long. V was cut by 2 bases and J by 14 bases, with 16 bases left in between. Germline values: CDR1 MNHNS, CDR2 SASEGT. CDR3 region: CASSETLNSREYF. CDR3 in DNA: TGTGCCAGCAGTGAAACCTTAAACTCACGGGAGTACTTC.

The genes are TRBV6-6 and TRBJ1-3; 8 positions agree with TRBD1. The J segment lost 1 base and the V segment lost 3 bases, leaving 2 bases of the junction unmatched. The length of the CDR3 is 15 residues. CDR1 is MNHNY, CDR2 SVGAGI, per germline (reference sequence). The CDR3 nucleotides read TGTGCCAGCAGTTATCGACAGGGGTCTGGAAACACCATATATTTT. Amino acid sequence: CASSYRQGSGNTIYF.

V usage is TRBV5-1 and J usage is TRBJ2-3; D gene ambiguous. V gave up 2 bases and J gave up 3 bases, with 4 bases separating them. The CDR3 contains 12 residues. Germline V gives CDR1 SGHRS, CDR2 YFSETQ. The CDR3 is CASSLTTDTQYF. The CDR3 DNA reads as TGCGCCAGCAGCTTAACAACAGATACGCAGTATTTT.

V and J are TRBV27 and TRBJ1-6, with TRBD1 as a possible D gene (5 bases). Germline V lookup: CDR1 MNHEY, CDR2 SMNVEV (reference sequence). This CDR3 comprises 18 residues. Trimming shortened V by 3 bases and J by 3 bases, and 18 bases separated the two germline ends. The CDR3 loop is CASSLLKGTGHYNSPLHF. CDR3 DNA: TGTGCCAGCAGTTTGCTTAAGGGCACCGGACACTATAATTCACCCCTCCACTTT.

The J gene is TRBJ2-3, the V gene TRBV1; the D call in the table, TRBD1, was not verified against the DNA. TRBV1 is an annotated pseudogene. The CDR3 contains 17 residues. The CDR3 protein is CTSSQVGQRRRTDTQYF. CDR3 nucleotides: TGCACCAGCAGCCAAGTGGGACAGAGAAGACGCACAGATACGCAGTATTTT.